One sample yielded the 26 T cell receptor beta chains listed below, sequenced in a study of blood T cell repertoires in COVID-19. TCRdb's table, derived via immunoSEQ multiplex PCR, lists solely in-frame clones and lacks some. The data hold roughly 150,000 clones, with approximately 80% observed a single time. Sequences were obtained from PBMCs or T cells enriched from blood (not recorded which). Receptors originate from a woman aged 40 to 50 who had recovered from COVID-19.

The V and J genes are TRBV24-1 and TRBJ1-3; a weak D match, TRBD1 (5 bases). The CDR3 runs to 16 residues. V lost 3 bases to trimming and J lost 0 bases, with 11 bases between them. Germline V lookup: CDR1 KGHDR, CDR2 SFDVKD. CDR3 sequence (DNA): TGTGCCACCAGTGATAAACAGGCCTACTCTGGAAACACCATATATTTT. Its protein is CATSDKQAYSGNTIYF.

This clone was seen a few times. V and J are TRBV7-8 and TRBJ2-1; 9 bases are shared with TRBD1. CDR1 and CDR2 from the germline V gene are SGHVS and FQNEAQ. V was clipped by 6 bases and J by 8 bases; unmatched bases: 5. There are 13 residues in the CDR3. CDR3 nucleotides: TGTGCCAGCAGACAGGGGGCGCGAGATGAGCAGTTCTTC. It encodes CASRQGARDEQFF.

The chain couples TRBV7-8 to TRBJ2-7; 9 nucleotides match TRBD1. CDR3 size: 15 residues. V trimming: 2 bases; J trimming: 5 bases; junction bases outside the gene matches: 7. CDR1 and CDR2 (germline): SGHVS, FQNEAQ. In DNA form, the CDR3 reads TGTGCCAGCAGCTTATATCAACAGGGGGCAGACGAGCAGTACTTC. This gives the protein CASSLYQQGADEQYF.

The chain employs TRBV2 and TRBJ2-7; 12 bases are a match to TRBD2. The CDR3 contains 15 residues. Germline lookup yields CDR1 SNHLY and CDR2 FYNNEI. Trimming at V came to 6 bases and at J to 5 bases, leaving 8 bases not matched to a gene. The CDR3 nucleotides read TGTGCCAGCAGGAACTCACTAGCGGGAGGCGACGAGCAGTACTTC. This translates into CASRNSLAGGDEQYF.

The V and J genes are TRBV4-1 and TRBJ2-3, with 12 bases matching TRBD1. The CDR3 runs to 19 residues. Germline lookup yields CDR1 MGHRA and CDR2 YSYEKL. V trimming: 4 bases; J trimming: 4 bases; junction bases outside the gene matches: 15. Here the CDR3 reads CASSPGDRGRLGRADTQYF. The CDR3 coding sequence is TGCGCCAGCAGCCCGGGGGACAGGGGGCGTCTTGGTCGCGCAGATACGCAGTATTTT.

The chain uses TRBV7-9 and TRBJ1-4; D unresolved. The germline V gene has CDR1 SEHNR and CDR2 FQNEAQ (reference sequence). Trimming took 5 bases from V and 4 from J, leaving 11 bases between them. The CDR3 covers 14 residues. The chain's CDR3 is CASSLERLNEKLFF. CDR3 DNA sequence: TGTGCCAGCAGCCTGGAGAGACTTAATGAAAAACTGTTTTTT.

CDR3 residues: CASSQGPGRGMGGYTF. The CDR3 DNA is TGTGCCAGCAGCCAAGGTCCAGGCCGCGGGATGGGGGGCTACACCTTC. The chain has TRBV3-1 (or the pseudogene TRBV3-2) and TRBJ1-2; D is undetermined. Trimming shortened V by 1 base and J by 8 bases, and 20 bases separated the two germline ends. This CDR3 has 16 amino acids. Germline CDR1 is LGHDT and CDR2 is YNNKEL (reference sequence).

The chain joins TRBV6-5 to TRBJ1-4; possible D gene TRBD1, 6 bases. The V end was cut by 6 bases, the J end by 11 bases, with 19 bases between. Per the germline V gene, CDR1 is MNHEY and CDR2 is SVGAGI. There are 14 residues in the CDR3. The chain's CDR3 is CASRADRQVKKLFF. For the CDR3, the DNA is TGTGCCAGCAGAGCCGACAGGCAAGTAAAGAAACTGTTTTTT.

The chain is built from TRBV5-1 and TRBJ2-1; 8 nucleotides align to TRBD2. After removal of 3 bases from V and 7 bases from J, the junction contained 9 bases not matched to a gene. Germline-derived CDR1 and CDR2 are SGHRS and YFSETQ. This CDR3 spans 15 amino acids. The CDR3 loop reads CASSSVAAGDNEQFF. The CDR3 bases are TGCGCCAGCAGCTCCGTGGCAGCGGGAGATAATGAGCAGTTCTTC.

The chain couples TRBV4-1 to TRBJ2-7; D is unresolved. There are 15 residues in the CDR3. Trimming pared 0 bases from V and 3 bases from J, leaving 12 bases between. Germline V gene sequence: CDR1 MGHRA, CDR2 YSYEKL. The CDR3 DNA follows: TGCGCCAGCAGCCAAGAACTATTAGTTAACTACGAGCAGTACTTC. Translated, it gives CASSQELLVNYEQYF.

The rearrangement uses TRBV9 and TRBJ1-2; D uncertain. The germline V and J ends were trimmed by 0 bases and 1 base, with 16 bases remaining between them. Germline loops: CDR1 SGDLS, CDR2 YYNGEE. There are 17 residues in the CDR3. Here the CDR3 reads CASSVAIDTIGNYGYTF. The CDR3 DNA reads TGTGCCAGCAGCGTAGCAATCGACACCATTGGTAACTATGGCTACACCTTC.

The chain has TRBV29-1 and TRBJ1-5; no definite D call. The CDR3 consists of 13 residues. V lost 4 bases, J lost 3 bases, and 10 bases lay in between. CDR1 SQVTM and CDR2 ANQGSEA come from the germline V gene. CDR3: CSVADNTNQPQHF. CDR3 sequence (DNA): TGCAGCGTTGCAGACAACACCAATCAGCCCCAGCATTTT.

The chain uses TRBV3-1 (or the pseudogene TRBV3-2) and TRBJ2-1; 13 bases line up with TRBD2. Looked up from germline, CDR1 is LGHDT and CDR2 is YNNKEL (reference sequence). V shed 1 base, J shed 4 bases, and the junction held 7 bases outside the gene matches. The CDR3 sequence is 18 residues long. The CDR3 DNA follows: TGTGCCAGCAGCCAAGCGGTACTAGCGGGGGGGCTGTACAATGAGCAGTTCTTC. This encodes CASSQAVLAGGLYNEQFF.

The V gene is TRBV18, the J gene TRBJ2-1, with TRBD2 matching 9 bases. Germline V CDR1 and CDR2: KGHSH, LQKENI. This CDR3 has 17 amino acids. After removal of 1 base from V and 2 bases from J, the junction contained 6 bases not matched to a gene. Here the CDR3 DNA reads TGTGCCAGCTCACCACTCCCCCCTAGCGGGACCTACAATGAGCAGTTCTTC. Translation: CASSPLPPSGTYNEQFF. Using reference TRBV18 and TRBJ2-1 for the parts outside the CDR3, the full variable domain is NAGVMQNPRHLVRRRGQEARLRCSPMKGHSHVYWYRQLPEEGLKFMVYLQKENIIDESGMPKERFSAEFPKEGPSILRIQQVVRGDSAAYFCASSPLPPSGTYNEQFFGPGTRLTVL.

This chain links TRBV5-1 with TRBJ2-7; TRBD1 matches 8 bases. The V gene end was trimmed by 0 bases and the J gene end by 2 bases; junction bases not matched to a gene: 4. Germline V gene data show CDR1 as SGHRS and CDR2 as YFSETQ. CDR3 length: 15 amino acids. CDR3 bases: TGCGCCAGCAGCTTGGGGACAGGGATCACCTACGAGCAGTACTTC. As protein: CASSLGTGITYEQYF.

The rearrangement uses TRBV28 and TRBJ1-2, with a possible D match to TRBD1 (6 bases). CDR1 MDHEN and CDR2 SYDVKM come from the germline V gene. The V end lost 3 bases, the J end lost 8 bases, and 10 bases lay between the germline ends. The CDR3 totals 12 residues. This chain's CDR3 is CASSFRGGGYTF. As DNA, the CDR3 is TGTGCCAGCAGTTTCAGGGGCGGGGGCTACACCTTC.

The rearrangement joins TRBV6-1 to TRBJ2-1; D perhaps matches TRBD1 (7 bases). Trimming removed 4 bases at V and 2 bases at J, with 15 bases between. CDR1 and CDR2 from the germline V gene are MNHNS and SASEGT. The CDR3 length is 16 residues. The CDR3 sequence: CASSARGRDAYNEQFF. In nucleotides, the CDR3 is TGTGCCAGCAGTGCTAGGGGGCGGGACGCCTACAATGAGCAGTTCTTC.

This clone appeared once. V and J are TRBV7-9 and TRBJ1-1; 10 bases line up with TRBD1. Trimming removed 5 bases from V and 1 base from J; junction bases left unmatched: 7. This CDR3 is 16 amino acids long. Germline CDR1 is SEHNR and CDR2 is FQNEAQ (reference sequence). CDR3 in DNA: TGTGCCAGCAGCGCTTGGACAGGGGGGACGAACACTGAAGCTTTCTTT. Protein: CASSAWTGGTNTEAFF.

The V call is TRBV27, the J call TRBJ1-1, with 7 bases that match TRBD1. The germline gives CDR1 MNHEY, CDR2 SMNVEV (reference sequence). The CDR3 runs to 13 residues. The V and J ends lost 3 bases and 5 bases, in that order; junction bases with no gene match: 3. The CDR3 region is CASSLTGRTEAFF. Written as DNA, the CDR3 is TGTGCCAGCAGTTTGACAGGGAGGACTGAAGCTTTCTTT.

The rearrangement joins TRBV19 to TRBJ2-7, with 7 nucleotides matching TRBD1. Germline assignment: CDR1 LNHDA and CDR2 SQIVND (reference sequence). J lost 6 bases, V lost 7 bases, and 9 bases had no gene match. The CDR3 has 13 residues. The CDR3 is CASNFKGAVEQYF. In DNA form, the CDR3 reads TGTGCCAGTAATTTCAAGGGGGCGGTCGAGCAGTACTTC.

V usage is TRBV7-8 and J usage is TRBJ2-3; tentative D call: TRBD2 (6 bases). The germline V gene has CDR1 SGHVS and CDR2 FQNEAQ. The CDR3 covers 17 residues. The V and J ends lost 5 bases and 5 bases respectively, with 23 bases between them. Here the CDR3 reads CASSPILSGTSLDTQYF. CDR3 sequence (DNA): TGTGCCAGCAGCCCCATCCTCTCGGGTACTAGCTTAGATACGCAGTATTTT.

The CDR3 DNA reads TGCGCCAGCAGATCGGGACAGGGATGGACTGAAGCTTTCTTT. This gives the protein CASRSGQGWTEAFF. The chain combines TRBV5-1 with TRBJ1-1; 9 bases agree with TRBD1. CDR1 and CDR2 (germline): SGHRS, YFSETQ. The CDR3 spans 14 residues. V lost 5 bases to trimming and J lost 5 bases; unmatched junction nucleotides: 7.

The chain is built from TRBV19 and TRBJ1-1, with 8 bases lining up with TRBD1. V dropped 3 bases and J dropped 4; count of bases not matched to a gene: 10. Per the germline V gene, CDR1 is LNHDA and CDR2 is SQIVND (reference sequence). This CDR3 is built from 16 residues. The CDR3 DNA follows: TGTGCCAGTAGTATGTGGGCAGGGGGCGCGGGCACTGAAGCTTTCTTT. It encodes CASSMWAGGAGTEAFF.

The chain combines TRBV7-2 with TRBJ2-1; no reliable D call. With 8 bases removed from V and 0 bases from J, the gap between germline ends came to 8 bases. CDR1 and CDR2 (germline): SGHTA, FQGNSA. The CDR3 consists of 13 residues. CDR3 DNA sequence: TGTGCCAGCTTCGGTCGCTCCTACAATGAGCAGTTCTTC. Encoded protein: CASFGRSYNEQFF.

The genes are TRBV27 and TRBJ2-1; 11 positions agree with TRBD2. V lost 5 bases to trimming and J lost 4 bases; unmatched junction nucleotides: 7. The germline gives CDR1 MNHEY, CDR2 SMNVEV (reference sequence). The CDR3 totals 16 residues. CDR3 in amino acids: CASSDSGTSGYNEQFF. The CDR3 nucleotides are TGTGCCAGCAGTGACTCCGGGACTAGCGGATACAATGAGCAGTTCTTC.

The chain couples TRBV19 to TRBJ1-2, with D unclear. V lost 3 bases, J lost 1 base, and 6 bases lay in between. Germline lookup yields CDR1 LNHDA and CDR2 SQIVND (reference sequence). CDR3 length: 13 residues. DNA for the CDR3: TGTGCCAGTAGTATGCCAGATAACTATGGCTACACCTTC. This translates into CASSMPDNYGYTF.